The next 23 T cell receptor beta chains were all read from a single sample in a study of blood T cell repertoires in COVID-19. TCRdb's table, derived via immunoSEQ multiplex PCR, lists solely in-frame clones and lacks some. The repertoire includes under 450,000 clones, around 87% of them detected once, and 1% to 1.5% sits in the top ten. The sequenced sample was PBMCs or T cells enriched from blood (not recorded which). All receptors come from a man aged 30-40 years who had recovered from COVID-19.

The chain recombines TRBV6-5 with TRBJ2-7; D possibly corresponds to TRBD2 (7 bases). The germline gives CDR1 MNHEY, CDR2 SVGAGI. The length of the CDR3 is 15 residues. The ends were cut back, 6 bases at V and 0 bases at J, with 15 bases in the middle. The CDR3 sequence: CASRLGGGLSYEQYF. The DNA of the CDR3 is TGTGCCAGCAGGTTGGGCGGGGGCCTCTCCTACGAGCAGTACTTC.

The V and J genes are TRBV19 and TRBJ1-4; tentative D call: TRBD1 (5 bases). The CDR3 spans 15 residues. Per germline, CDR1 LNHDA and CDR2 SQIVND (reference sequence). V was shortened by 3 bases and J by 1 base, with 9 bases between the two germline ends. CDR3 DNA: TGTGCCAGTAGTATTCGGGGGGTAACTAATGAAAAACTGTTTTTT. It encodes CASSIRGVTNEKLFF.

The CDR3 bases are TGTGCCTGGAGTGTAGCGGCGGGGGGTCATGAGCAGTTCTTC. This gives the protein CAWSVAAGGHEQFF. The gene calls are TRBV30 and TRBJ2-1, with 8 bases fitting TRBD2. Per the germline V gene, CDR1 is GTSNPN and CDR2 is SVGIG (reference sequence). V lost 0 bases and J lost 8; bases outside the gene matches: 6. The CDR3 extends over 14 amino acids.

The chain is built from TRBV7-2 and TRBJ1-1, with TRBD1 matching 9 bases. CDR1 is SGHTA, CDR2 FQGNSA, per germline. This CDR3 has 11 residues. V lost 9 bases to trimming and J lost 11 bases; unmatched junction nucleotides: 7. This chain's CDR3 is CARIDRGLAFF. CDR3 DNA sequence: TGTGCCAGGATAGACAGGGGGTTGGCTTTCTTT.

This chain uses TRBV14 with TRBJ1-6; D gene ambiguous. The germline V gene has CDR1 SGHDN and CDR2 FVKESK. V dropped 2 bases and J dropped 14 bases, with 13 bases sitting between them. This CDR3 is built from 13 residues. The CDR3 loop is CASSQLRPVALHF. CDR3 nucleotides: TGTGCCAGCAGCCAACTCCGCCCGGTGGCCCTCCACTTT.

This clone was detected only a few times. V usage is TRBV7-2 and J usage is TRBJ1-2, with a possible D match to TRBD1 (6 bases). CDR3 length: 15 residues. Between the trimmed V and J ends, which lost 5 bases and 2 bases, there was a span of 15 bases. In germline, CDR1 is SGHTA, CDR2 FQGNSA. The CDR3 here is CASSAWRGANYGYTF. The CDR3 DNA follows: TGTGCCAGCAGCGCCTGGCGGGGGGCAAACTATGGCTACACCTTC.

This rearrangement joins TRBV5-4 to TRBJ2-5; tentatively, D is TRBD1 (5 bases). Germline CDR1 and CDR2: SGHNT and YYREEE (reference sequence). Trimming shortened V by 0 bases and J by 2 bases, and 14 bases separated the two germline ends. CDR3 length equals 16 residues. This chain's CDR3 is CASSLAGFYRQETQYF. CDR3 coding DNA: TGTGCCAGCAGCTTGGCCGGTTTTTACAGGCAAGAGACCCAGTACTTC.

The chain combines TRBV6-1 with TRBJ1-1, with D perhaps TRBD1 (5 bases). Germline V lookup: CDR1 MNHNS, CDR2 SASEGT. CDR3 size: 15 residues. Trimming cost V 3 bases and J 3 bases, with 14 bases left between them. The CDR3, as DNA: TGTGCCAGCAGTGATCCACGGACAATATACACTGAAGCTTTCTTT. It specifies CASSDPRTIYTEAFF.

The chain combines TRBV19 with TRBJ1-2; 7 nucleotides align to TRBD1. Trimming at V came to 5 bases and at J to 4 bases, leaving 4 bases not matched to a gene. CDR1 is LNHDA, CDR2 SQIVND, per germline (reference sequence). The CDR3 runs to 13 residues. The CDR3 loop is CASSPGTAYGYTF. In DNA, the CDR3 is TGTGCCAGTAGTCCTGGGACAGCCTATGGCTACACCTTC.

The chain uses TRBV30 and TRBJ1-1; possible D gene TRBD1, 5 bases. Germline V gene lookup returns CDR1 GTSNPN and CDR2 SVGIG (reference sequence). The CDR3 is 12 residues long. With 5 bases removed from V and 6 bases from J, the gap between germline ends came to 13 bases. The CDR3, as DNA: TGTGCCTGGGCTAGGGGTCTATCTGAAGCTTTCTTT. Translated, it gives CAWARGLSEAFF.

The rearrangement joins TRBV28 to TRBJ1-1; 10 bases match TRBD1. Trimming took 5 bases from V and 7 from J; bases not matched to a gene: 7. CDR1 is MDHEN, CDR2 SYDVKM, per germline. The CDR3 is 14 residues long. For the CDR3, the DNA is TGTGCCAGCAGTCCCCCCCGGGACAGGGGTGAAGCTTTCTTT. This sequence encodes CASSPPRDRGEAFF.

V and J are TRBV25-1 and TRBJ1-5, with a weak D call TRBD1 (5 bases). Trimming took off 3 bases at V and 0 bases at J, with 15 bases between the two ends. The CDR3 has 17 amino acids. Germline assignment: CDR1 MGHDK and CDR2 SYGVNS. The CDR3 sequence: CASSDDRGVSSNQPQHF. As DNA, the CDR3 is TGTGCCAGCAGTGACGACAGAGGCGTTTCTAGCAATCAGCCCCAGCATTTT.

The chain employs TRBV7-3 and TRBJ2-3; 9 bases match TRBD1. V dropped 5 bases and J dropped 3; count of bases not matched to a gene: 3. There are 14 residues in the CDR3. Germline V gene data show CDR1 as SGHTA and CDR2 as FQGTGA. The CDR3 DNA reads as TGTGCCAGCAGCCAAGGACAGGGGACAGATACGCAGTATTTT. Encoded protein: CASSQGQGTDTQYF.

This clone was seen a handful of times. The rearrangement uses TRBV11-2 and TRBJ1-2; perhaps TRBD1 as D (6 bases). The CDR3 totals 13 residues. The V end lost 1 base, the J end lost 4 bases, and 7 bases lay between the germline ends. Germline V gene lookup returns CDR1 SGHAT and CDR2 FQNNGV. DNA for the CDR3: TGTGCCAGCAGCTTAGGGGGGCGCTATGGCTACACCTTC. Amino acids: CASSLGGRYGYTF.

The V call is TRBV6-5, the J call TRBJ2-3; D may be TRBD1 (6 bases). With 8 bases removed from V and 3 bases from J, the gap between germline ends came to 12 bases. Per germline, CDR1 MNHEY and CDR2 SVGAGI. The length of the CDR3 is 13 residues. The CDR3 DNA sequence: TGTGCCAGCCACAGGGACGGTACAGATACGCAGTATTTT. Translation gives CASHRDGTDTQYF.

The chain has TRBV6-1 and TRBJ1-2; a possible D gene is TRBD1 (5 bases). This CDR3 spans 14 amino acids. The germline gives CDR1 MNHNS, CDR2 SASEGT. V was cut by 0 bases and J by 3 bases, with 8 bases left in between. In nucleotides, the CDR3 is TGTGCCAGCAGTGAAGCCCCAGGGCACTATGGCTACACCTTC. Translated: CASSEAPGHYGYTF.

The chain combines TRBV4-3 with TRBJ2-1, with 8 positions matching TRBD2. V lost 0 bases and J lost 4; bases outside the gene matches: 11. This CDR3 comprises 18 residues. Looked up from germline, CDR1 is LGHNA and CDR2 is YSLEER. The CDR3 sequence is CASSQDWSSGGPYNEQFF. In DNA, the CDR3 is TGCGCCAGCAGCCAAGATTGGTCATCGGGGGGGCCGTACAATGAGCAGTTCTTC.

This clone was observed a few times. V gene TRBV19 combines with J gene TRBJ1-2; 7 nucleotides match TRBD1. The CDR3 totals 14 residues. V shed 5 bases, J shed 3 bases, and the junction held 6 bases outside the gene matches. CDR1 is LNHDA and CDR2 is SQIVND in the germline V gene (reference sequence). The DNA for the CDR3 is TGTGCCAGTAGTGATCCGGGGACAGACTATGGCTACACCTTC. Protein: CASSDPGTDYGYTF.

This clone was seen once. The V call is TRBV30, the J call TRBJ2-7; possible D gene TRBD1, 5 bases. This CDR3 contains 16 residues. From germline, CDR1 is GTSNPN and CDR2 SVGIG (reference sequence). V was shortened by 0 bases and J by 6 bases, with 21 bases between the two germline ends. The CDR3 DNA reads TGTGCCTGGAGTGTTAACCCCCACAGGTTCGGTAGCGAGCAGTACTTC. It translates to CAWSVNPHRFGSEQYF.

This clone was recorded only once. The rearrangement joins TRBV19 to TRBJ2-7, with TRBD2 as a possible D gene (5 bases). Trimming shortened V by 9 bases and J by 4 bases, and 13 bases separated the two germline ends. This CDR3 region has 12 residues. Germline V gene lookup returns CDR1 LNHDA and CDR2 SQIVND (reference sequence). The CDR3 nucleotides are TGTGCCAGGAACGGGATTCATTACGAGCAGTACTTC. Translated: CARNGIHYEQYF.

CDR3 region: CASSGTGRHKEKLFF. The DNA of the CDR3 is TGTGCCAGCAGCGGGACAGGGAGACACAAAGAAAAACTGTTTTTT. The chain couples TRBV9 to TRBJ1-4; TRBD1 aligns across 8 bases. Per germline, CDR1 SGDLS and CDR2 YYNGEE. The CDR3 runs 15 residues. V trimming: 3 bases; J trimming: 8 bases; junction bases outside the gene matches: 9.

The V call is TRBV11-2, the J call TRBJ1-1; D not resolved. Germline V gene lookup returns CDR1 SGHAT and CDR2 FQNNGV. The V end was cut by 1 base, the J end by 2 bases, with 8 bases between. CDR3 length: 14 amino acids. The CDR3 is CASSLVEGNTEAFF. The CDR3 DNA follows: TGTGCCAGCAGCTTAGTCGAGGGCAACACTGAAGCTTTCTTT. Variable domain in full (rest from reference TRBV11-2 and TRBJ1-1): EAGVAQSPRYKIIEKRQSVAFWCNPISGHATLYWYQQILGQGPKLLIQFQNNGVVDDSQLPKDRFSAERLKGVDSTLKIQPAKLEDSAVYLCASSLVEGNTEAFFGQGTRLTVV.

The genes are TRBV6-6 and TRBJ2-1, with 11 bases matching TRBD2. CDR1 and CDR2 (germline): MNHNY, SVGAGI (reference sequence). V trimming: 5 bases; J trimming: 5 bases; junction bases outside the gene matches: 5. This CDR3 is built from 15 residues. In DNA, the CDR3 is TGTGCCAGCAGTCCTAGCGGGGGGACCAACAATGAGCAGTTCTTC. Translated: CASSPSGGTNNEQFF.